This is a list of T cell receptor beta chains from one sample in a study of OX40 agonist ivuxolimab in advanced cancers. Data came from immunoSEQ multiplex PCR; TCRdb stores just in-frame clones and leaves some out. The table shows about 88,000 clones, with approximately 85% occurring only once. The specimen was CD4+ or CD8+ T cells sorted from blood, collected in a trial of the OX40 agonist ivuxolimab. The source of these receptors is an adult with an advanced solid tumor such as melanoma, head and neck, liver or kidney cancer. CDR3s include the opening cysteine and the closing phenylalanine or tryptophan. Each record gives: clone size, V gene, D gene, J gene, CDR3 DNA, CDR3 protein. D genes are given only for firm matches. Where a row states a size, it is once, few, many or the class of an expanded clone; other rows omit it.

NA	TRBV5-4	TRBD1	TRBJ2-7	TGTGCCAGCAGCTTGTCAGGGGGCAACGAGCAGTACTTC	CASSLSGGNEQYF
once	TRBV6-6	NA	TRBJ2-7	TGTGCCAGCAGTTACACGCAGCCCAACTACGAGCAGTACTTC	CASSYTQPNYEQYF
NA	TRBV19	TRBD1	TRBJ2-3	TGTGCCAGTAGTACGAACAGGGGGCGCACAGATACGCAGTATTTT	CASSTNRGRTDTQYF
NA	TRBV7-9	TRBD1	TRBJ1-1	TGTGCCAGCAGCTCGAGACAGGGAGCTTTCTTT	CASSSRQGAFF
NA	TRBV5-1	NA	TRBJ2-6	TGCGCCAGCAGCTTGGGGGTATCCGGGGCCAACGTCCTGACTTTC	CASSLGVSGANVLTF
NA	TRBV6-6	NA	TRBJ1-2	TGTGCCGGGGGTGTGGGGAGCGGCTACACCTTC	CAGGVGSGYTF
NA	TRBV6-5	NA	TRBJ2-7	TGTGCCAGCAGTTACTCGGGGGACGCTCCCTACGAGCAGTACTTC	CASSYSGDAPYEQYF
NA	TRBV27	NA	TRBJ1-5	TGTGCCACCTCAGGAGGGGGAAATCAGCCCCAGCATTTT	CATSGGGNQPQHF
NA	TRBV9	NA	TRBJ2-7	TGTGCCAGCAGCCCATCAGTAAGCTCCTACGAGCAGTACTTC	CASSPSVSSYEQYF
medium-sized	TRBV18	TRBD2	TRBJ2-7	TGTGCCAGCACTGCCGGGACTAGCGGGAGCGAGCAGTACTTC	CASTAGTSGSEQYF
NA	TRBV5-5	NA	TRBJ2-5	TGTGCCAGCAGCTTGGGGGTCCAAGAGACCCAGTACTTC	CASSLGVQETQYF
NA	TRBV7-8	NA	TRBJ1-3	TGTGCCAGCAGCATCAGGGGCGGGAACACCATATATTTT	CASSIRGGNTIYF
once	TRBV12-5	NA	TRBJ2-3	TGTGCTAGTGGCTACTCCGATACGCAGTATTTT	CASGYSDTQYF
NA	TRBV9	TRBD2	TRBJ2-7	TGTGCCAGCAGCGTAGCTACGGGGGGTTACGAGCAGTACTTC	CASSVATGGYEQYF
NA	TRBV14	TRBD1	TRBJ2-7	TGTGCCAGCAGCCAGGGACAGGAAACAACCTACGAGCAGTACTTC	CASSQGQETTYEQYF
NA	TRBV15	NA	TRBJ2-7	TGTGCCACCAGTTCGACCAGGGGCGGCTACGAGCAGTACTTC	CATSSTRGGYEQYF
NA	TRBV19	NA	TRBJ2-4	TGTGCCAGTAGTATGAGCGCAGAAGTAGACATTCAGTACTTC	CASSMSAEVDIQYF
NA	TRBV9	NA	TRBJ1-2	TGTGCCAGCAGCTCAGGGGACGGGAGCTATGGCTACACCTTC	CASSSGDGSYGYTF
NA	TRBV5-1	TRBD2	TRBJ2-1	TGCGCCAGCAGCTTTCCTAGCGGGAGGGCCGTTTCCTACAATGAGCAGTTCTTC	CASSFPSGRAVSYNEQFF
once	TRBV4-3	NA	TRBJ2-3	TGCGCCAGCAGCCCTGGACCGGATCGGCCTAGTGTTACGCAGTATTTT	CASSPGPDRPSVTQYF
once	TRBV19	NA	TRBJ1-3	TGTGCCAGTAGTCAACGCTCTGGAAACACCATATATTTT	CASSQRSGNTIYF
NA	TRBV7-8	NA	TRBJ2-7	TGTGCCAGCAGCCCGAGTGACTACGACGAGCAGTACTTC	CASSPSDYDEQYF
NA	TRBV29-1	TRBD1	TRBJ2-1	TGCAGCGTTGAAACAGGGGGTTTGAATGAGCAGTTCTTC	CSVETGGLNEQFF
NA	TRBV4-2	NA	TRBJ1-2	TGTGCCAGCAGCCAAGGACCGACAGACCGAGTGGATGGCTACACCTTC	CASSQGPTDRVDGYTF
NA	TRBV2	NA	TRBJ2-7	TGTGCCAGCAGTGCCTTTGGCTCCGAGCAGTACTTC	CASSAFGSEQYF
NA	TRBV11-3	NA	TRBJ2-5	TGTGCCAGCAGCGGGGGGTTGGAGAGAAAAGAGACCCAGTACTTC	CASSGGLERKETQYF
NA	TRBV7-3	NA	TRBJ2-7	TGTGCCAGCAGTCCAGGGACCTACGAGCAGTACTTC	CASSPGTYEQYF
NA	TRBV4-2	NA	TRBJ2-7	TGTGCCAGCAGTAATGACTACGAGCAGTACTTC	CASSNDYEQYF
NA	TRBV7-2	NA	TRBJ2-5	TGTGCCAGCAGCTTAAAGCCCCCTGGTGAGACCCAGTACTTC	CASSLKPPGETQYF
NA	TRBV9	TRBD1	TRBJ2-3	TGTGCCAGCAGCCCACGACAGGGTCTCGCAGATACGCAGTATTTT	CASSPRQGLADTQYF
NA	TRBV28	NA	TRBJ2-1	TGTGCCAGCAGTTCACAGGGTAGTTTCAATGAGCAGTTCTTC	CASSSQGSFNEQFF
NA	TRBV19	TRBD1	TRBJ2-6	TGTGCCAGTAGTCTAGAACGTCCGGGACAGGGGGCGCCTGGGGCCAACGTCCTGACTTTC	CASSLERPGQGAPGANVLTF